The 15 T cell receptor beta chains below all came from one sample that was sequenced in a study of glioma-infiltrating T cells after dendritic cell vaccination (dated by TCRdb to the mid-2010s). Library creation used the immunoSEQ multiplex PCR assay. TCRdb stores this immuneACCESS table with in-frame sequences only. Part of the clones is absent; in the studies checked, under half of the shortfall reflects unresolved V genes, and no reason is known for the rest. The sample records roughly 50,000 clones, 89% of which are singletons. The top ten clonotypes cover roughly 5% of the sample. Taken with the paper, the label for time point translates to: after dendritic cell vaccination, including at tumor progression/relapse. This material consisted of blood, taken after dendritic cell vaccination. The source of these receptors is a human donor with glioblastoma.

Here the CDR3 reads CASSETSGRSYEQYF. Here the CDR3 DNA reads TGTGCCAGCAGCGAAACTAGCGGGAGGTCCTACGAGCAGTACTTC. The V gene is TRBV13, the J gene TRBJ2-7; TRBD2 matches at 12 bases. Germline CDR1 and CDR2: PRHDT and FYEKMQ (reference sequence). Losses at the gene ends were 5 bases for V and 1 base for J; bases not matched to a gene: 3. This CDR3 contains 15 residues.

CDR3 DNA: TGTGCCAGCAGCTGGGCAGGGATTCAGCCCCAGCATTTT. Translation: CASSWAGIQPQHF. The genes are TRBV7-9 and TRBJ1-5, with D possibly TRBD1 on 5 matching bases. V was clipped by 4 bases and J by 6 bases, with 10 bases between them. From germline, CDR1 is SEHNR and CDR2 FQNEAQ (reference sequence). The CDR3 is 13 residues long.

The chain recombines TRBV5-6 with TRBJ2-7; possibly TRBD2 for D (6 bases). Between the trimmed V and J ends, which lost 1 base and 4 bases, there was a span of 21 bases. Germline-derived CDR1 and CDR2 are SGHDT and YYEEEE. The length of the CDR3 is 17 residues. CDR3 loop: CASSLNDRGLRTYEQYF. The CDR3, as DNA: TGTGCCAGCAGCTTGAACGATCGCGGACTACGGACGTACGAGCAGTACTTC.

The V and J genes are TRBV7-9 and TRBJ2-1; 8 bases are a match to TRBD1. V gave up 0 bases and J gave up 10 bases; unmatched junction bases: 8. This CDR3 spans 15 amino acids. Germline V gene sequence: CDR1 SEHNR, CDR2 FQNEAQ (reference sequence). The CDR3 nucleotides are TGTGCCAGCAGCTTAGCGGGACAGGCGCGGAGAGAGCAGTTCTTC. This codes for CASSLAGQARREQFF.

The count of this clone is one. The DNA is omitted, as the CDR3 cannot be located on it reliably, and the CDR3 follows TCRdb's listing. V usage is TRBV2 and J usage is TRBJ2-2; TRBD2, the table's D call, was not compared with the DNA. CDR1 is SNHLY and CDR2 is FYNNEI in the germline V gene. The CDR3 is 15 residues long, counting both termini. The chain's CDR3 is CASSILGGGAGELFF.

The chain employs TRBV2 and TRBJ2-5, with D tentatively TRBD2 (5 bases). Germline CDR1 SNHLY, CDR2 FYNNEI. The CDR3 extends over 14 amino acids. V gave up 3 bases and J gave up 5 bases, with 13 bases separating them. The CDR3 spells CASSDITSHETQYF. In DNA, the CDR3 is TGTGCCAGCAGTGACATAACTAGTCATGAGACCCAGTACTTC.

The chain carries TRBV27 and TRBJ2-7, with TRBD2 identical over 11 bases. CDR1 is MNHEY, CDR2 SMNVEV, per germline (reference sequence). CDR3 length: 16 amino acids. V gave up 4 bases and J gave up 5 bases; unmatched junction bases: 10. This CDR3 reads CASSSIIAGGGDEQYF. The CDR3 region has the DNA TGTGCCAGCAGTTCCATAATAGCGGGAGGGGGCGACGAGCAGTACTTC.

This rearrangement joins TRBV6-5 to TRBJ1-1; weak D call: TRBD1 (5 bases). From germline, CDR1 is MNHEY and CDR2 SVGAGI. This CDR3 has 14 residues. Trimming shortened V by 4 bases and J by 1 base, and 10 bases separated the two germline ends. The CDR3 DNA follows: TGTGCCAGCAGTTTTCGCCAGGGGAACACTGAAGCTTTCTTT. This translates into CASSFRQGNTEAFF.

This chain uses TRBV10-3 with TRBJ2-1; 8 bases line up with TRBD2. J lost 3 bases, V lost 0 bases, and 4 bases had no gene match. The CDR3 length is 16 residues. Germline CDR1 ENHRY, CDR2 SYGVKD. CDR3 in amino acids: CAISESAGLVYNEQFF. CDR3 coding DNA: TGTGCCATCAGTGAGTCGGCGGGACTAGTCTACAATGAGCAGTTCTTC.

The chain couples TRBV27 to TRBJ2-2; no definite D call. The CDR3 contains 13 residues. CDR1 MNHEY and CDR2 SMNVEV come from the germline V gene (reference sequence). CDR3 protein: CAGREPVTGELFF. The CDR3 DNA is TGTGCTGGGCGCGAGCCCGTCACCGGGGAGCTGTTTTTT.

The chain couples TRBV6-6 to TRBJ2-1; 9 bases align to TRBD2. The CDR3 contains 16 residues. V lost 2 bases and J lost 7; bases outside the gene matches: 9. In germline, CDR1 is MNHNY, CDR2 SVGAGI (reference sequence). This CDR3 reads CASSYIRPSGINEQFF. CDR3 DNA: TGTGCCAGCAGTTACATCCGGCCTAGCGGGATAAATGAGCAGTTCTTC.

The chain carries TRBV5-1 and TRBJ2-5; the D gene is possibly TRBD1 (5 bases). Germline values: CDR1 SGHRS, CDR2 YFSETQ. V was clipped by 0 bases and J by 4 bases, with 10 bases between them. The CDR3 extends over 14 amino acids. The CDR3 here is CASSLDRPRETQYF. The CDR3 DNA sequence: TGCGCCAGCAGCTTGGACAGGCCCAGAGAGACCCAGTACTTC. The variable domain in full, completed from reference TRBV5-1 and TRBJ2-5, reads KAGVTQTPRYLIKTRGQQVTLSCSPISGHRSVSWYQQTPGQGLQFLFEYFSETQRNKGNFPGRFSGRQFSNSRSEMNVSTLELGDSALYLCASSLDRPRETQYFGPGTRLLVL.

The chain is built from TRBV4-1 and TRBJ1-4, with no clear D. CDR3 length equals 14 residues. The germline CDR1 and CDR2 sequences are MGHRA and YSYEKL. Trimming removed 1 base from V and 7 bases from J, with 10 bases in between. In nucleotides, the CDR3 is TGCGCCAGCAGCCAAGGAGGGATCGGTGAAAAACTGTTTTTT. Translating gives CASSQGGIGEKLFF.

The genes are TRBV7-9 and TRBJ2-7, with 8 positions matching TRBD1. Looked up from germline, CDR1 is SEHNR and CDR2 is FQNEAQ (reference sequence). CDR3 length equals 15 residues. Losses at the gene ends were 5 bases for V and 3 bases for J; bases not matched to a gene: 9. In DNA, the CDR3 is TGTGCCAGCAGCCCCCGTGACAGGGGACGCTACGAGCAGTACTTC. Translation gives CASSPRDRGRYEQYF.

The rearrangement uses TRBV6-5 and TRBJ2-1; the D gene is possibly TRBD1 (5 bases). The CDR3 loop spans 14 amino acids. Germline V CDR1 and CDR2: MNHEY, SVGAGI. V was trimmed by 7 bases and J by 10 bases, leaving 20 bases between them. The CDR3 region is CASMAGYNVWEQFF. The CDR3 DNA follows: TGTGCCAGCATGGCAGGGTATAACGTCTGGGAGCAGTTCTTC.